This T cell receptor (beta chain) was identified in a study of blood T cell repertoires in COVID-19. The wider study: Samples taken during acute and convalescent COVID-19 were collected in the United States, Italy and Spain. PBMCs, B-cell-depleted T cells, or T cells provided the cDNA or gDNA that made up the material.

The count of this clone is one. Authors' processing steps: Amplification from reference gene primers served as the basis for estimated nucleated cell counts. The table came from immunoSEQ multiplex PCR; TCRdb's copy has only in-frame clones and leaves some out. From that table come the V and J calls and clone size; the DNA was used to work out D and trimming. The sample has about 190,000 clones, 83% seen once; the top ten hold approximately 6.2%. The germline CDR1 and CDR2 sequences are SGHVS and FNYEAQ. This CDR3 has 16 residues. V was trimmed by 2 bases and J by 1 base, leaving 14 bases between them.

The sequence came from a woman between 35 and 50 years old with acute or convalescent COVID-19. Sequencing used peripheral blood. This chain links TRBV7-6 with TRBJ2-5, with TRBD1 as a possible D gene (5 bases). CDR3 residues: CASSLSAGPSQETQYF. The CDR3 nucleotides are TGTGCCAGCAGCTTATCGGCAGGGCCAAGCCAAGAGACCCAGTACTTC. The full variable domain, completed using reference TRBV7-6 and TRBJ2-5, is GAGVSQSPRYKVTKRGQDVALRCDPISGHVSLYWYRQALGQGPEFLTYFNYEAQQDKSGLPNDRFSAERPEGSISTLTIQRTEQRDSAMYRCASSLSAGPSQETQYFGPGTRLLVL.